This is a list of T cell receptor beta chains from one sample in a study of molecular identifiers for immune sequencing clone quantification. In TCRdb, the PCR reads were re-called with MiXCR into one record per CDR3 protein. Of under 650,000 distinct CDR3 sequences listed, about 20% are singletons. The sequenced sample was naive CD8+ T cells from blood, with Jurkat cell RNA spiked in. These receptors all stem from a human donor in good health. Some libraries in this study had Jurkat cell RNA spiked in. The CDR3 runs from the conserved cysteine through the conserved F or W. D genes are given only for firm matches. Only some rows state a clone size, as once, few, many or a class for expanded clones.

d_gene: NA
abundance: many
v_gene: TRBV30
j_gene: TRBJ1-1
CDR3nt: TGTGCCTGGAGTAGCACAGCTATGAACACTGAAGCTTTCTTT
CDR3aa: CAWSSTAMNTEAFF

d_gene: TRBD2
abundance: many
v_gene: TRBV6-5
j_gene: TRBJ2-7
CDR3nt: TGTGCCAGCAGTTCTAGCGGGAGCCCGACCTACGAGCAGTACTTC
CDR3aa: CASSSSGSPTYEQYF

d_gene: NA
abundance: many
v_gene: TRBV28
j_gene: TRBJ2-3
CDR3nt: TGTGCCATATTTGTTGGAGGGGGCGCGCCCGAGAGCACAGATACGCAGTATTTT
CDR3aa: CAIFVGGGAPESTDTQYF

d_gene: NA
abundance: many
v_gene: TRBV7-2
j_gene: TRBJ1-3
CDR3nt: TGTGCCAGCAGCTTACCGGGAACTGGAAACACCATATATTTT
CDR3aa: CASSLPGTGNTIYF

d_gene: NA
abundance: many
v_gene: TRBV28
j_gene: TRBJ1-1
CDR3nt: TGTGCCAGCAGTCCCCAATCAGGGGTGACTGAAGCTTTCTTT
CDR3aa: CASSPQSGVTEAFF

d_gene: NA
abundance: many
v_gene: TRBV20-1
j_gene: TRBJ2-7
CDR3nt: TGCAGTGCTAGAGATTTCGGGGAGAGGTACGAGCAGTACTTC
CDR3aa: CSARDFGERYEQYF

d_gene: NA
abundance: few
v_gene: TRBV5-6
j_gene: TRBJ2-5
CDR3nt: TGTGCCAGCAGCTGGTCGGTTGGAGAGACCCAGTACTTC
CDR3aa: CASSWSVGETQYF

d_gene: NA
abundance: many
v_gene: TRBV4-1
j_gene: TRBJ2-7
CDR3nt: TGCGCCAGCAGCCAAGATCCGGCCATCGTAAGCTCCTACGAGCAGTACTTC
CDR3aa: CASSQDPAIVSSYEQYF

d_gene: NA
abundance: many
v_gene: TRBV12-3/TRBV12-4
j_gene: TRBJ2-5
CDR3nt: TGTGCCAGCAGTTTCACCGCTCGGGAGACCCAGTACTTC
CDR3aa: CASSFTARETQYF

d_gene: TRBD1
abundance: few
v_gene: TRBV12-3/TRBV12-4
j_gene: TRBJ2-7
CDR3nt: TGTGCCAGCAGTTCCCCGGACAGGGGAAGAAACGAGCAGTACTTC
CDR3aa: CASSSPDRGRNEQYF

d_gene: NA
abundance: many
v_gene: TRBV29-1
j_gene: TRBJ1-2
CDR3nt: TGCAGCGTTGGAACCAGCCACAACTATGGCTACACCTTC
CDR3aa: CSVGTSHNYGYTF

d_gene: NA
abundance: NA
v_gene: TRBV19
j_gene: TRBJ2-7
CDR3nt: TGTGCCAGTAGTATAGCTGGGGGCCGAGGGACTTACGAGCAGTACTTC
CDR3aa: CASSIAGGRGTYEQYF

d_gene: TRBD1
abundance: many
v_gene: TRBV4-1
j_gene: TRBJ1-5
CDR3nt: TGCGCCAGCAGCCAGCCCGGACAGGGAGATCAGCCCCAGCATTTT
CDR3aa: CASSQPGQGDQPQHF

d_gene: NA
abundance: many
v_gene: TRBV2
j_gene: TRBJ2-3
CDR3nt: TGTGCCAGCTGGACAAACGGGGCCCTTTACACAGATACGCAGTATTTT
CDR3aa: CASWTNGALYTDTQYF

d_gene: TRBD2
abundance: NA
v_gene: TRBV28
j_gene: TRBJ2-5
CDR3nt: TGTGCCAGCAGGTGGGGGAGGGGTGGAGAGACCCAGTACTTC
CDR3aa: CASRWGRGGETQYF

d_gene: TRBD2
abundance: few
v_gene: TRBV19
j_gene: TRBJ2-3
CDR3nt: TGTGCCAGTCAGGCGGGAGGGCCAGATACGCAGTATTTT
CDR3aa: CASQAGGPDTQYF

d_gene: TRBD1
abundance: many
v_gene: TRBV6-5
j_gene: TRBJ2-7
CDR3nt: TGTGCCAGCAGTTACCCGAGACAGGGGGGGGCCTACGAGCAGTACTTC
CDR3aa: CASSYPRQGGAYEQYF

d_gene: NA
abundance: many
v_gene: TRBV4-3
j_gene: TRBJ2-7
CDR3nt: TGCGCCAGCAGCCAAGATTCGCGGTCAAGCTCCTACGAGCAGTACTTC
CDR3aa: CASSQDSRSSSYEQYF

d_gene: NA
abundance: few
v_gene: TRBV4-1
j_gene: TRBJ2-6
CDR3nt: TGCGCCAGCAGCCAAATAGCGGTCCCTGGGGCCAACGTCCTGACTTTC
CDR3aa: CASSQIAVPGANVLTF

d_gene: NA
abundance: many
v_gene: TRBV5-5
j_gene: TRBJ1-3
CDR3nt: TGTGCCAGCGCGAAGACAGGTTACTCTGGAAACACCATATATTTT
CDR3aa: CASAKTGYSGNTIYF

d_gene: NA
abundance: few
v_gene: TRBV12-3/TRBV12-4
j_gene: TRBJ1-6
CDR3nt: TGTGCCAGCACCCGACACCTCTATAATTCACCCCTCCACTTT
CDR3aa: CASTRHLYNSPLHF

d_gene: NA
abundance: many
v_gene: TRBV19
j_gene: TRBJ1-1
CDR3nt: TGTGCCAGTAGTCCTGGACCCCCTCATCAGACTGAAGCTTTCTTT
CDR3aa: CASSPGPPHQTEAFF

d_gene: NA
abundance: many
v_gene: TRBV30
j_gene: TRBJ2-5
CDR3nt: TGTGCCTGGAGTGTAGCCCCCGTTCTGGGGCCCGGCACCGTCCAGTACTTC
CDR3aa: CAWSVAPVLGPGTVQYF

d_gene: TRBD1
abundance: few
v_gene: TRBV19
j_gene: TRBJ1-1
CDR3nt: TGTGCCAGTAGTATAACCGACAGGGGGTACGTGAACACTGAAGCTTTCTTT
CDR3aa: CASSITDRGYVNTEAFF

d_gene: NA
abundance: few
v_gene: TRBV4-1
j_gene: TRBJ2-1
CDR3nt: TGCGCCAGCAGCCAGCAACTCCAGAGCTCCTACAATGAGCAGTTCTTC
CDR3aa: CASSQQLQSSYNEQFF

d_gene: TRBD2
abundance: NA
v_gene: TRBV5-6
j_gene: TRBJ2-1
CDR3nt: TGTGCCAGCAGCTTGGGAGTTCCGGACGGGGGGAGCGACAATGAGCAGTTCTTC
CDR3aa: CASSLGVPDGGSDNEQFF